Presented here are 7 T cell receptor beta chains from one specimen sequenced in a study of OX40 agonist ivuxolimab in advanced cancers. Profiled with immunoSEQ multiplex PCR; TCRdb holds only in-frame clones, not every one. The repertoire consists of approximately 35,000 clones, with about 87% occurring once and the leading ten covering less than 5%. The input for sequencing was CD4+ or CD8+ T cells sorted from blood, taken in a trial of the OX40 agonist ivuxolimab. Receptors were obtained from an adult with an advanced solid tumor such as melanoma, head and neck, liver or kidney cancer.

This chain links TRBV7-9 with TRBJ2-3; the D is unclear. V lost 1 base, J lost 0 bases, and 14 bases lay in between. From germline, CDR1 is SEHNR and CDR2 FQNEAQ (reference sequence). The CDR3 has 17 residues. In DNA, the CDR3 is TGTGCCAGCAGCTTAGAGTTCATCGGCTCTAGCACAGATACGCAGTATTTT. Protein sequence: CASSLEFIGSSTDTQYF. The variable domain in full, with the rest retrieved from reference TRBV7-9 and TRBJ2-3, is DTGVSQNPRHKITKRGQNVTFRCDPISEHNRLYWYRQTLGQGPEFLTYFQNEAQLEKSRLLSDRFSAERPKGSFSTLEIQRTEQGDSAMYLCASSLEFIGSSTDTQYFGPGTRLTVL.

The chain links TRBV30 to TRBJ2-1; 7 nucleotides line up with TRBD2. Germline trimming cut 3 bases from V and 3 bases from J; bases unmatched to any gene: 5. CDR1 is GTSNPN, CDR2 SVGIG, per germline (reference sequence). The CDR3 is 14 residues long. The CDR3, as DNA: TGTGCCTGGAGCGTTTCTAGCGGCTACAATGAGCAGTTCTTC. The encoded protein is CAWSVSSGYNEQFF.

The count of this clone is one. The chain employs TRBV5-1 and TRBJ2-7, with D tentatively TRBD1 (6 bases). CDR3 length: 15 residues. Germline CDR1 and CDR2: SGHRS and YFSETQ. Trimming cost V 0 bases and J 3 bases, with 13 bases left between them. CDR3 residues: CASSLGSGVYYEQYF. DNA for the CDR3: TGCGCCAGCAGCTTGGGTTCAGGGGTTTACTACGAGCAGTACTTC.

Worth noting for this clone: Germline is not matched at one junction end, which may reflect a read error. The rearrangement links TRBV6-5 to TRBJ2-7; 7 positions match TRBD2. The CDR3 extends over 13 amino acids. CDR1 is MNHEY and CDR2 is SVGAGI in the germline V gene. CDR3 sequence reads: CAGSTGGTVEQYF. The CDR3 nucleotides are TGTGCCGGCAGTACGGGAGGAACGGTCGAGCAGTACTTC.

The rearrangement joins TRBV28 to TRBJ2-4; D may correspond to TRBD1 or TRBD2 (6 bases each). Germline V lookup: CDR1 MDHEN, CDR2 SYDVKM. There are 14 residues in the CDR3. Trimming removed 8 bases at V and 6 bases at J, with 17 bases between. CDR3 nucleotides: TGTGCCAGCGGCCCAAGGGGGGTAGGAAACATTCAGTACTTC. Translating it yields CASGPRGVGNIQYF.

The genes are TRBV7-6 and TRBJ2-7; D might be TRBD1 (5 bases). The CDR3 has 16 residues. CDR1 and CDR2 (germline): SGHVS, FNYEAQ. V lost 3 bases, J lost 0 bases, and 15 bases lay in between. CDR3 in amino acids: CASSFGPGQSSYEQYF. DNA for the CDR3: TGTGCCAGCAGCTTTGGGCCAGGACAAAGCTCCTACGAGCAGTACTTC.

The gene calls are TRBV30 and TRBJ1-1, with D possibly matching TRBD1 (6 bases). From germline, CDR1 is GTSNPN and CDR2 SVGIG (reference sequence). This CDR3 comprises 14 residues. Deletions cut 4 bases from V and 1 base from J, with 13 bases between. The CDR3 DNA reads TGTGCCTGGATGGCACAGGGCTCGAACACTGAAGCTTTCTTT. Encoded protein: CAWMAQGSNTEAFF.